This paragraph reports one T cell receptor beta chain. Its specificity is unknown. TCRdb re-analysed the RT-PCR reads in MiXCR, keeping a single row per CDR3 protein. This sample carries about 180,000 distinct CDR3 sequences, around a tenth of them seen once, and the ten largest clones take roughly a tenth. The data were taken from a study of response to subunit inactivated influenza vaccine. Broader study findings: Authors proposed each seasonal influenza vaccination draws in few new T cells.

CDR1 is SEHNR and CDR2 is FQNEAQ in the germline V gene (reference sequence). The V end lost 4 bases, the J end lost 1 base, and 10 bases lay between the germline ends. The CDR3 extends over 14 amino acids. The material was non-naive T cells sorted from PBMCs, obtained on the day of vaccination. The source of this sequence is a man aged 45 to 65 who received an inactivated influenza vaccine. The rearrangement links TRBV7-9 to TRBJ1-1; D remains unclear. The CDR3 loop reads CASSWEFSNTEAFF. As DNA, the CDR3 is TGTGCCAGCAGCTGGGAGTTTTCGAACACTGAAGCTTTCTTT.